This T cell receptor beta chain came from a study of cytomegalovirus exposure and HLA in healthy donors. CDR1 is MGHDK, CDR2 SYGVNS, per germline. The CDR3 runs to 14 residues. The ends lost 6 bases at V and 10 bases at J; junction bases unmatched: 13. For this clone: What it binds is unknown.

Use of 60 Vbeta and 13 Jbeta primers characterized the PCR. Clones were read by immunoSEQ multiplex PCR, and TCRdb kept only the in-frame ones, dropping some. The sample gives over 100,000 clones, around 74% of which show up once; 5.5% to 7% is in the top ten. Overall study results and limits: A later analysis associated some 18,000 TCR beta sequences with HLA alleles at a 0.05 false discovery rate. Some TCR beta chains (around 180 of them) were listed as cytomegalovirus-associated. Later analysis demonstrated an association between a missense DCLRE1C variant and TCR beta V- and J-gene trimming. CMV antigen specificity of a few CMV-associated chains was confirmed in vitro.

Sequenced material: PBMCs. The chain couples TRBV25-1 to TRBJ1-1; TRBD1 matches at 8 bases. This receptor was obtained from a man aged 35 to 55 in good health and CMV-seropositive. For the CDR3, the DNA is TGTGCCAGCAGAGGGCCGGGACAGGTCAGTGGAGCTTTCTTT. This encodes CASRGPGQVSGAFF.